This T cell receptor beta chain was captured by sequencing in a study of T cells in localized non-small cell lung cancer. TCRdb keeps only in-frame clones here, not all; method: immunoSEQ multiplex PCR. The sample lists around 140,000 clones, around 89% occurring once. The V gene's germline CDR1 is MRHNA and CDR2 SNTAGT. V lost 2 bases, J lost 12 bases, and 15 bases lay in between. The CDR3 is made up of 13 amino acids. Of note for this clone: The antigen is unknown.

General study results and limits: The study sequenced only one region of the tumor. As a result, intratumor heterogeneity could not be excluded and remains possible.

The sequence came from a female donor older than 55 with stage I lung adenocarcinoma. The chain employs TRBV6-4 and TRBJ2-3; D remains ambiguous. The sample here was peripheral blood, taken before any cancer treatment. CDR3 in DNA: TGTGCCAGCAGTGACGGTACTTCCTCCCCTCAGTATTTT. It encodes CASSDGTSSPQYF.